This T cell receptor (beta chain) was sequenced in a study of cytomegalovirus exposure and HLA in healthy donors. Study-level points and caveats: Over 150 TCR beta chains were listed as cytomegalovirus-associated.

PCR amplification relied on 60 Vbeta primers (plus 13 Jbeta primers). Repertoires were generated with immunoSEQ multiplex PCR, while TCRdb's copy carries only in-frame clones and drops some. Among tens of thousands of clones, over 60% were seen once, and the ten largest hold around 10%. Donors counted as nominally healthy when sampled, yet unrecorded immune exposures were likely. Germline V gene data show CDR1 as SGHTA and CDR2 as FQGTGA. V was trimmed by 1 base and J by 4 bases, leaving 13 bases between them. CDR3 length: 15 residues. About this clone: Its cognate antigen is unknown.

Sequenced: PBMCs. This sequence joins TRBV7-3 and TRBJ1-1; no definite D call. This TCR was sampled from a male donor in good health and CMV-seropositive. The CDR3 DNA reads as TGTGCCAGCAGCTTAAACCCCCAGGTAGGCACTGAAGCTTTCTTT. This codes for CASSLNPQVGTEAFF.